This TCR beta chain appears in the sequencing data of a study of cytomegalovirus exposure and HLA in healthy donors. General study results and limits: The number of N-insertions in an Asian-associated ancestry cluster was reportedly below the approximately 700-donor mean in a later analysis. Most observed TCR sequences were rare, whereas some public TCRs were detected in many donors. Later analysis showed TCR association rates varying by HLA locus, highest for DRB1 and lowest for HLA-C.

The PCR contained 60 Vbeta and 13 Jbeta primers. Assay: immunoSEQ multiplex PCR; the TCRdb copy retains only in-frame clones and omits some. The repertoire includes about 160,000 clones, less than 90% of them detected once, and around 2% sits in the top ten. Healthy donors of bone marrow made up the group. Per the germline V gene, CDR1 is SNHLY and CDR2 is FYNNEI. CDR3 length: 12 residues. Trimming stripped 7 bases from V and 2 bases from J, with 9 bases between. As for this clone: Its specificity is not known.

The receptor's source is a man younger than 30 in good health and CMV-seronegative. The sequenced sample consisted of PBMCs. This chain uses TRBV2 with TRBJ2-7, with D hard to call. The CDR3 sequence is CASIAAPYEQYF. CDR3 DNA: TGTGCCAGCATCGCAGCGCCCTACGAGCAGTACTTC.